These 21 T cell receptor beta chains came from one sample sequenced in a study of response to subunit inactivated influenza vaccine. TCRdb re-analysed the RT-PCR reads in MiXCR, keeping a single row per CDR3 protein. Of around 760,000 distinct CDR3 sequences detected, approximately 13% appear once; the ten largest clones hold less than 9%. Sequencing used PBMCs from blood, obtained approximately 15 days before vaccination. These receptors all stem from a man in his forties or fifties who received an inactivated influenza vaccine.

CDR3 coding DNA: TGTGCCAGCAGTATAGGACAGGAAGGGGGCGAGCAGTACTTC. Translated: CASSIGQEGGEQYF. The genes are TRBV2 and TRBJ2-7; TRBD1 matches 7 bases. Germline CDR1 and CDR2: SNHLY and FYNNEI. The CDR3 is 14 amino acids. V dropped 5 bases and J dropped 6; count of bases not matched to a gene: 10.

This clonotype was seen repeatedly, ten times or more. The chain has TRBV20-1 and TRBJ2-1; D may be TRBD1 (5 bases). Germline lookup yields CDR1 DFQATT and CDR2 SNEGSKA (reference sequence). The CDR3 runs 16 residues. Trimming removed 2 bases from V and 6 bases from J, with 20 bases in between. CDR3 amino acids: CSARRFGAGSGNEQFF. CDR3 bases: TGCAGTGCTAGAAGGTTTGGTGCAGGGTCGGGCAATGAGCAGTTCTTC.

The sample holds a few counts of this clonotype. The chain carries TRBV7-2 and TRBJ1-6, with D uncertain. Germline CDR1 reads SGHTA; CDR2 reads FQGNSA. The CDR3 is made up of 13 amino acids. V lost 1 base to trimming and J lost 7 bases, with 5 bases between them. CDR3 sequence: CASSLVTNSPLHF. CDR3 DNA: TGTGCCAGCAGCTTAGTTACGAATTCACCCCTCCACTTT.

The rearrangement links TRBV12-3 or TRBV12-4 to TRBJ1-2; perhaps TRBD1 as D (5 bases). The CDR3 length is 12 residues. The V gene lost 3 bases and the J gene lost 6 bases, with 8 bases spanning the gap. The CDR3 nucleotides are TGTGCCAGCAGTTTGATAGGGGATGGCTACACCTTC. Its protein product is CASSLIGDGYTF.

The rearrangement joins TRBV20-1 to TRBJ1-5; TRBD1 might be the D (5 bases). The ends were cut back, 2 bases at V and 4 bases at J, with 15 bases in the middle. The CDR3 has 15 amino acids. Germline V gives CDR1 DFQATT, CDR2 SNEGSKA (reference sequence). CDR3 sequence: CSARNSQGRNQPQHF. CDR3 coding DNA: TGCAGTGCTAGAAATAGCCAGGGAAGAAATCAGCCCCAGCATTTT.

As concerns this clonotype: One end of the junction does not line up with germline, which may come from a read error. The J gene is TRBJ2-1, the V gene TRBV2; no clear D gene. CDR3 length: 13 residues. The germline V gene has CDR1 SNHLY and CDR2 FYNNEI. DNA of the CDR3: TGTGCCTGCAGTGGTGAGATAGCTAATGAGCAGTTCTTC. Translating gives CACSGEIANEQFF.

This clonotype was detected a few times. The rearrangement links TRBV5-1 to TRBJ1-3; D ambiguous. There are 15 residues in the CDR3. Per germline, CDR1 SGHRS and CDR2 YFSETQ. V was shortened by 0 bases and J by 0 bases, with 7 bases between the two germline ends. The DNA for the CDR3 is TGCGCCAGCAGCTTGGTGTCGGACTCTGGAAACACCATATATTTT. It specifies CASSLVSDSGNTIYF.

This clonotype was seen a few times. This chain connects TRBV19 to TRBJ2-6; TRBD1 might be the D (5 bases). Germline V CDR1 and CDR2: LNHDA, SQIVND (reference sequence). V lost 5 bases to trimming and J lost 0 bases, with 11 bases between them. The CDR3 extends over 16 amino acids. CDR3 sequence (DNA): TGTGCCAGTAGTTTCAGGGAATTCTCTGGGGCCAACGTCCTGACTTTC. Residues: CASSFREFSGANVLTF. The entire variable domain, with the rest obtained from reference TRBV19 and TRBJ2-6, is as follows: DGGITQSPKYLFRKEGQNVTLSCEQNLNHDAMYWYRQDPGQGLRLIYYSQIVNDFQKGDIAEGYSVSREKKESFPLTVTSAQKNPTAFYLCASSFREFSGANVLTFGAGSRLTVL.

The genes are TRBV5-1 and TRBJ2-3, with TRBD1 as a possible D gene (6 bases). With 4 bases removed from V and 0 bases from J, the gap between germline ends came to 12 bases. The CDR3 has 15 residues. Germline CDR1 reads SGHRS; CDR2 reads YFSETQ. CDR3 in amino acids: CASSLDSTSTDTQYF. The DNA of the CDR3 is TGCGCCAGCAGCCTGGACAGCACTAGCACAGATACGCAGTATTTT.

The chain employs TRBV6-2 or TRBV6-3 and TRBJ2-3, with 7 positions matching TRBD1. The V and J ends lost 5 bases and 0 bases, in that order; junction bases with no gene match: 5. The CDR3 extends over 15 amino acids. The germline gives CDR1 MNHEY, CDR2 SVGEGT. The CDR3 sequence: CASSRQGLSTDTQYF. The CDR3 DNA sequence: TGTGCCAGCAGTAGACAGGGCCTGAGCACAGATACGCAGTATTTT.

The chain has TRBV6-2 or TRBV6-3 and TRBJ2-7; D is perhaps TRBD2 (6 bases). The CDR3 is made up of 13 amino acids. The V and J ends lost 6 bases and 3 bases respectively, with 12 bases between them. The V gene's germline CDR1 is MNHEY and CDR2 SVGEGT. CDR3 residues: CASSPDGGYEQYF. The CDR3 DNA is TGTGCCAGCAGCCCTGACGGGGGCTACGAGCAGTACTTC.

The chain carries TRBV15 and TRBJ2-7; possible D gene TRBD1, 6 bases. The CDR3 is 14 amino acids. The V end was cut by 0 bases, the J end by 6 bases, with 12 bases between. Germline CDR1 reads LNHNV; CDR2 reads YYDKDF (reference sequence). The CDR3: CATSREIRGGEQYF. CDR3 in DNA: TGTGCCACCAGCAGAGAAATCAGGGGCGGCGAGCAGTACTTC. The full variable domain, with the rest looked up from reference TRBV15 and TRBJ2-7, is DAMVIQNPRYQVTQFGKPVTLSCSQTLNHNVMYWYQQKSSQAPKLLFHYYDKDFNNEADTPDNFQSRRPNTSFCFLDIRSPGLGDTAMYLCATSREIRGGEQYFGPGTRLTVT.

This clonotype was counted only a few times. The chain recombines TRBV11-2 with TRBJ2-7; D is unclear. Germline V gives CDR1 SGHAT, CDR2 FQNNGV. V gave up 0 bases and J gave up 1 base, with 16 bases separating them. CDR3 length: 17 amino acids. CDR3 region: CASSLEARRSFSYEQYF. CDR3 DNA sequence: TGTGCCAGCAGCTTAGAAGCCAGGCGTTCGTTTTCCTACGAGCAGTACTTC.

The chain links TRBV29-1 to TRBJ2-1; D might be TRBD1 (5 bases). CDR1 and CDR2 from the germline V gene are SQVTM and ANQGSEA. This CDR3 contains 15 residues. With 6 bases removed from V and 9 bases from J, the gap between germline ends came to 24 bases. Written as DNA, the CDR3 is TGCAGCGTAGTAACCAGGGAAATCGTCCCCCCTGAGCAGTTCTTC. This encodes CSVVTREIVPPEQFF.

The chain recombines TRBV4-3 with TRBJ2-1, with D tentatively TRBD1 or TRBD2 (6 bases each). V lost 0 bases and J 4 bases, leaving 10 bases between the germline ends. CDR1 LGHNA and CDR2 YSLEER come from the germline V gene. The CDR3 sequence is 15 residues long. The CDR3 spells CASSQESGAYNEQFF. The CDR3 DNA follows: TGCGCCAGCAGCCAAGAATCGGGGGCTTACAATGAGCAGTTCTTC.

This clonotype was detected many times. CDR3 in DNA: TGCAGCGTCCGGGACAGCTCCTACGAGCAGTACTTC. Its translation is CSVRDSSYEQYF. This sequence joins TRBV29-1 and TRBJ2-7, with TRBD1 matching 7 bases. CDR1 and CDR2 from the germline V gene are SQVTM and ANQGSEA. The CDR3 covers 12 residues. V trimming: 6 bases; J trimming: 0 bases; junction bases outside the gene matches: 2.

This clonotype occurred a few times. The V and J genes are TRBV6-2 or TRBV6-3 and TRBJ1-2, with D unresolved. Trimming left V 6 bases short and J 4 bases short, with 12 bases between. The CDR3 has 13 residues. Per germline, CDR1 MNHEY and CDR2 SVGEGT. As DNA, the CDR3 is TGTGCCAGCAGAGCCCCGCACCTCTATGGCTACACCTTC. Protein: CASRAPHLYGYTF.

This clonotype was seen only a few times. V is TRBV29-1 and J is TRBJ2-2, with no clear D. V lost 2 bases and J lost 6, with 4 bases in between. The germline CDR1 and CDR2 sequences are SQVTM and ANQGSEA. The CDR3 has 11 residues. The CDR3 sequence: CSVETPGELFF. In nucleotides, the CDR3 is TGCAGCGTTGAAACCCCCGGGGAGCTGTTTTTT.

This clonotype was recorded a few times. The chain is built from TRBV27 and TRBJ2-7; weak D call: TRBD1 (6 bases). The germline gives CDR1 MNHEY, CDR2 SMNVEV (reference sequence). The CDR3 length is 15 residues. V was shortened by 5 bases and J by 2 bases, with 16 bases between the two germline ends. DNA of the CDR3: TGTGCCAGCAGTCCGACGACAGGTGCCCCCTACGAGCAGTACTTC. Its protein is CASSPTTGAPYEQYF.

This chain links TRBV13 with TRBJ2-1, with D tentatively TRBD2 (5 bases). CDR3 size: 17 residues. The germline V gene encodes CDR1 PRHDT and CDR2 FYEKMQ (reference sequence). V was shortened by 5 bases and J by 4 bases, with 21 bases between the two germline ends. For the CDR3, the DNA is TGTGCCAGCAGCCCATCCGCGGGTGGGTCAAGGTACAATGAGCAGTTCTTC. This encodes CASSPSAGGSRYNEQFF.

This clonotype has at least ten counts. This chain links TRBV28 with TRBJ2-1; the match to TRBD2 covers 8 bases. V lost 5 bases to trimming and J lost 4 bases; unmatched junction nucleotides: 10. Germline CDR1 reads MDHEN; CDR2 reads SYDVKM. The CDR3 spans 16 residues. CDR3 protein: CASSPPWGGGYNEQFF. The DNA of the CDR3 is TGTGCCAGCAGTCCACCTTGGGGCGGGGGGTACAATGAGCAGTTCTTC.